This is a list of T cell receptor beta chains from one sample in a study of PD-1 blockade in classical Hodgkin lymphoma. The repertoire was sequenced with immunoSEQ multiplex PCR; TCRdb's copy has only in-frame clones and lacks some. In the table there are about 14,000 clones, roughly nine tenths of which are singletons. Material for sequencing was CD8+ T cells from blood. Source of these receptors: a human donor with classical Hodgkin lymphoma. The CDR3 runs from the conserved cysteine through the conserved F or W. The D gene is left open where the match is weak. A clone size is listed for some rows: how often the clone was seen (once, few, many), or a class if it is expanded.

V	size	D	length	J	DNA	CDR3
TRBV19	-	TRBD2	15	TRBJ2-1	TGTGCCAGTAGTCCAAGCGGGACCTCCTACAATGAGCAGTTCTTC	CASSPSGTSYNEQFF
TRBV10-3	-	TRBD1	15	TRBJ1-2	TGTGCCATCAGGTACCCGGGACAGGGGAACTATGGCTACACCTTC	CAIRYPGQGNYGYTF
TRBV2	-	TRBD2	15	TRBJ2-4	TGTGCCAGCAGTGCGGGGGGGGTAGCGGTGGACATTCAGTACTTC	CASSAGGVAVDIQYF
TRBV7-2	-	TRBD2	13	TRBJ2-1	TGTGCCAGCAGCATTGGACTAGGCAATGAGCAGTTCTTC	CASSIGLGNEQFF
TRBV7-9	-	-	13	TRBJ2-3	TGTGCCAGCACCGCTACCCCCGAGAATACGCAGTATTTT	CASTATPENTQYF
TRBV4-1	-	-	17	TRBJ1-1	TGCGCCAGCAGCCAGACCGGCCGCGGGGTTCGGGGAACTGAAGCTTTCTTT	CASSQTGRGVRGTEAFF
TRBV28	-	-	13	TRBJ2-7	TGTGCCAGCAGTTTAGGGTCAGGGAACGAGCAGTACTTC	CASSLGSGNEQYF
TRBV27	-	-	15	TRBJ1-5	TGTGCCAGCAGTTTACTGGGAGGGAGCAATCAGCCCCAGCATTTT	CASSLLGGSNQPQHF
TRBV9	once	-	16	TRBJ2-7	TGTGCCAGCAGCGAAGAGGGGGACTCCCTCTTCTCCGAGCAGTACTTC	CASSEEGDSLFSEQYF
TRBV28	-	-	15	TRBJ1-5	TGTGCCAGCAGGCCACAGGGACGTAGCAATCAGCCCCAGCATTTT	CASRPQGRSNQPQHF
TRBV2	-	-	15	TRBJ2-1	TGTGCCAGCAGTGAGGGGGAGAGCTCCTACAATGAGCAGTTCTTC	CASSEGESSYNEQFF
TRBV15	-	-	16	TRBJ2-7	TGTGCCACCAGCAGAGATGGTTGGCGAAGCTCCTACGAGCAGTACTTC	CATSRDGWRSSYEQYF
TRBV9	-	TRBD2	15	TRBJ2-2	TGTGCCAGCAGCGTAAGCGGGAGTGAGACCGGGGAGCTGTTTTTT	CASSVSGSETGELFF
TRBV25-1	-	-	15	TRBJ2-5	TGTGCCAGCAGTGAATTCCCGGACAACCAAGAGACCCAGTACTTC	CASSEFPDNQETQYF
TRBV7-2	-	-	14	TRBJ2-5	TGTGCCAGCAGCTTTACGGGACTGGAAGAGACCCAGTACTTC	CASSFTGLEETQYF
TRBV20-1	few	-	10	TRBJ1-5	TGCAGTGCTAGCCATCAGCCCCAGCATTTT	CSASHQPQHF
TRBV18	-	TRBD1	15	TRBJ2-3	TGTGCCAGCTCACCCCGGGACAGGGGAGTAGATACGCAGTATTTT	CASSPRDRGVDTQYF
TRBV19	-	TRBD2	15	TRBJ2-1	TGTGCCAGTAGTATACTAGCGGGAGTTCAGGATGAGCAGTTCTTC	CASSILAGVQDEQFF
TRBV5-1	once	-	13	TRBJ2-3	TGCGCCAGCAGCACAGAGACCGGGGATACGCAGTATTTT	CASSTETGDTQYF
TRBV5-1	-	TRBD2	15	TRBJ2-2	TGCGCCAGCAGCTTACGGGAGGGCCTCACCGGGGAGCTGTTTTTT	CASSLREGLTGELFF
TRBV25-1	-	-	13	TRBJ2-5	TGTGCCAGCAGTTTCGACAGTCGAGAGACCCAGTACTTC	CASSFDSRETQYF
TRBV27	-	TRBD1	15	TRBJ1-2	TGTGCCAGCAGCGCCCCGGGACAGGGGGCCTATGGCTACACCTTC	CASSAPGQGAYGYTF
TRBV27	-	-	14	TRBJ1-1	TGTGCCAGCAGTTTATCAGGGTTTCGGACTGAAGCTTTCTTT	CASSLSGFRTEAFF
TRBV28	-	TRBD2	15	TRBJ2-1	TGTGCCAGCAGAGGACTAGCGGGATCCTACAATGAGCAGTTCTTC	CASRGLAGSYNEQFF
TRBV5-6	-	-	15	TRBJ2-5	TGTGCCAGCAGTCACCCCGGGACTTCGCAAGAGACCCAGTACTTC	CASSHPGTSQETQYF
TRBV30	once	-	12	TRBJ1-1	TGTGCCTGGAGTGTAAGGGGACCTGAAGCTTTCTTT	CAWSVRGPEAFF
TRBV5-1	-	-	15	TRBJ2-1	TGCGCCAGCAGCCCGGGCCAGGGGAGCCACAATGAGCAGTTCTTC	CASSPGQGSHNEQFF
TRBV11-2	once	-	16	TRBJ1-1	TGTGCCAGCAGCTTAGTAATTAGGGGGGCAGATACTGAAGCTTTCTTT	CASSLVIRGADTEAFF
TRBV7-9	-	-	15	TRBJ2-3	TGTGCCAGCAGCTACACTACGAGGGCGAGAGATACGCAGTATTTT	CASSYTTRARDTQYF